One sample yielded the 25 T cell receptor beta chains listed below, sequenced in a study of T cells in Graves' hyperthyroidism and ophthalmopathy. Amplified regions were TCR beta CDR3 sequences from RNA transcripts. First-round RT-PCR with HTBI primers amplified the TCR CDR3 region. MiXCR, applied by TCRdb to the multiplex PCR reads, yields one record per CDR3 protein. The data show about 840,000 distinct CDR3 sequences, around 38% seen once. The source material was blood. These receptors all come from a man aged 18-30 years with Graves' hyperthyroidism.

This clonotype was observed at least ten times. The gene calls are TRBV29-1 and TRBJ2-7; unclear D gene. The germline CDR1 and CDR2 sequences are SQVTM and ANQGSEA. The V end was cut by 4 bases, the J end by 2 bases, with 12 bases between. The CDR3 extends over 13 amino acids. CDR3 region: CSVVAGLAYEQYF. The CDR3 coding sequence is TGCAGCGTTGTGGCAGGCCTCGCCTACGAGCAGTACTTC.

Ten or more counts support this clonotype. This CDR3 reads CASSFQGQEKLFF. As DNA, the CDR3 is TGTGCCAGCAGCTTCCAGGGTCAGGAAAAACTGTTTTTT. The V call is TRBV11-2, the J call TRBJ1-4, with D perhaps TRBD1 (5 bases). In germline, CDR1 is SGHAT, CDR2 FQNNGV. The V and J ends lost 3 bases and 8 bases respectively, with 10 bases between them. The CDR3 consists of 13 residues.

The chain is built from TRBV12-3 or TRBV12-4 and TRBJ2-7; 7 nucleotides line up with TRBD1. The junction had 13 bases not matched to a gene; V was cut back by 7 bases and J by 4 bases. The CDR3 contains 15 residues. The CDR3 nucleotides are TGTGCCAGCATGCCGGCCGCGACAGGGAAATACGAGCAGTACTTC. The encoded protein is CASMPAATGKYEQYF.

The V and J genes are TRBV29-1 and TRBJ2-1; D tentatively fits TRBD1 or TRBD2 (5 bases each). V lost 7 bases to trimming and J lost 2 bases, with 12 bases between them. This CDR3 has 13 residues. CDR1 and CDR2 from the germline V gene are SQVTM and ANQGSEA. CDR3: CSGGTAAYNEQFF. In nucleotides, the CDR3 is TGCAGCGGTGGGACGGCAGCCTACAATGAGCAGTTCTTC.

The sample holds a few counts of this clonotype. CDR3 in DNA: TGCGCCAGCAGCCCGTTCTCCCGGGATGGGGCCAACGTCCTGACTTTC. Protein sequence: CASSPFSRDGANVLTF. The V call is TRBV4-1, the J call TRBJ2-6; D is possibly TRBD2 (5 bases). Germline V CDR1 and CDR2: MGHRA, YSYEKL. The ends were cut back, 4 bases at V and 3 bases at J, with 13 bases in the middle. This CDR3 region has 16 residues.

This chain joins TRBV14 and TRBJ2-6, with a tentative D call TRBD1 (6 bases). Germline-derived CDR1 and CDR2 are SGHDN and FVKESK. The V end was cut by 6 bases, the J end by 0 bases, with 12 bases between. The CDR3 runs 16 residues. The CDR3 nucleotides read TGTGCCAGCAGTTCGGACAGAAGCTCTGGGGCCAACGTCCTGACTTTC. It codes for CASSSDRSSGANVLTF.

This clonotype has just a few counts. V is TRBV5-8 and J is TRBJ1-5, with 8 bases lining up with TRBD1. The CDR3 extends over 15 amino acids. CDR1 is SGHTS and CDR2 is YDEGEE in the germline V gene. V gave up 4 bases and J gave up 4 bases; unmatched junction bases: 7. The CDR3 DNA reads TGTGCCAGCAGCGGGGGGACAGGCGAAAATCAGCCCCAGCATTTT. Translated, it gives CASSGGTGENQPQHF.

This chain connects TRBV7-9 to TRBJ2-7; no reliable D call. V was cut by 5 bases and J by 3 bases, with 14 bases left in between. The CDR3 length is 14 residues. Germline CDR1 and CDR2: SEHNR and FQNEAQ (reference sequence). The CDR3: CASSQEHRVYEQYF. The DNA for the CDR3 is TGTGCCAGCAGCCAAGAGCACAGAGTCTACGAGCAGTACTTC. Filled out from reference TRBV7-9 and TRBJ2-7, the complete variable domain reads DTGVSQNPRHKITKRGQNVTFRCDPISEHNRLYWYRQTLGQGPEFLTYFQNEAQLEKSRLLSDRFSAERPKGSFSTLEIQRTEQGDSAMYLCASSQEHRVYEQYFGPGTRLTVT.

Turning to this clonotype: Here the CDR3 omits its conserved ending phenylalanine or tryptophan, so a read error is the likely source. The limits of the CDR3 on the DNA are not certain, so only TCRdb's listed CDR3 is given. This chain links TRBV29-1 with TRBJ2-1; TRBD2 reflects the table's D call only, with no check against the DNA. Germline V lookup: CDR1 SQVTM, CDR2 ANQGSEA. Ends included, the CDR3 has 11 residues. The CDR3 protein is CSVGGGDEQTL.

This chain joins TRBV14 and TRBJ2-7; 11 bases map to TRBD2. The germline gives CDR1 SGHDN, CDR2 FVKESK. V lost 6 bases to trimming and J lost 3 bases; unmatched junction nucleotides: 7. The CDR3 spans 15 residues. The CDR3, as DNA: TGTGCCAGCAGTCTTAGCGGGAGGGACGGCTACGAGCAGTACTTC. This gives the protein CASSLSGRDGYEQYF.

The rearrangement uses TRBV6-1 and TRBJ2-7; 12 positions agree with TRBD2. The CDR3 loop spans 15 amino acids. From germline, CDR1 is MNHNS and CDR2 SASEGT. J was trimmed by 5 bases and V by 5 bases; bases with no gene match: 7. The CDR3 sequence: CASSPPSGRVHEQYF. As DNA, the CDR3 is TGTGCCAGCAGTCCTCCTAGCGGGAGGGTCCACGAGCAGTACTTC.

Notes on this clonotype: This could be a read error, since a much larger clone is one nucleotide away. The chain employs TRBV20-1 and TRBJ1-6; D gene unclear. The CDR3 runs 13 residues. V was cut by 2 bases and J by 6 bases, with 8 bases left in between. CDR1 DFQATT and CDR2 SNEGSKA come from the germline V gene (reference sequence). In nucleotides, the CDR3 is TGCAGTGCTAGAAGGGCCGTTAATTCACCCCTCCACTTT. It translates to CSARRAVNSPLHF.

About this clonotype: This may stem from a read error, because a much larger clone lies one nucleotide away. The gene calls are TRBV19 and TRBJ2-7, with 9 bases fitting TRBD1. Germline V gene data show CDR1 as LNHDA and CDR2 as SQIVND (reference sequence). This CDR3 region has 14 residues. V lost 5 bases to trimming and J lost 6 bases; unmatched junction nucleotides: 8. This CDR3 is CASSPNRGRGEQYF. The CDR3 coding sequence is TGTGCCAGTAGTCCGAACAGGGGGCGAGGCGAGCAGTACTTC. The variable domain in full, completed from reference TRBV19 and TRBJ2-7, reads DGGITQSPKYLFRKEGQNVTLSCEQNLNHDAMYWYRQDPGQGLRLIYYSQIVNDFQKGDIAEGYSVSREKKESFPLTVTSAQKNPTAFYLCASSPNRGRGEQYFGPGTRLTVT.

The chain links TRBV6-1 to TRBJ1-4; D may be TRBD1 (6 bases). Trimming removed 6 bases at V and 4 bases at J, with 12 bases between. The germline V gene has CDR1 MNHNS and CDR2 SASEGT. This CDR3 comprises 14 residues. As DNA, the CDR3 is TGTGCCAGCAGCACAGGGATAAGTAATGAAAAACTGTTTTTT. This codes for CASSTGISNEKLFF.

This clonotype was recorded at least ten times. One end of the junction fails to match germline, which may point to a read error. V gene TRBV19 combines with J gene TRBJ2-2; 7 nucleotides align to TRBD1. Looked up from germline, CDR1 is LNHDA and CDR2 is SQIVND (reference sequence). This CDR3 comprises 12 residues. The DNA of the CDR3 is TGTGCCAGCAGTACAGGGGCCGGGGAGCTGTTTTTT. It encodes CASSTGAGELFF.

This clonotype was seen a few times. The genes are TRBV7-9 and TRBJ1-2; no firm D call. This CDR3 has 11 residues. The V gene's germline CDR1 is SEHNR and CDR2 FQNEAQ (reference sequence). Trimming cost V 4 bases and J 7 bases, with 7 bases left between them. This CDR3 reads CASSWEGGYTF. In DNA form, the CDR3 reads TGTGCCAGCAGCTGGGAGGGTGGCTACACCTTC.

The chain employs TRBV20-1 and TRBJ2-2; possibly TRBD1 for D (5 bases). The CDR3 runs to 17 residues. Germline CDR1 reads DFQATT; CDR2 reads SNEGSKA (reference sequence). V gave up 5 bases and J gave up 1 base, with 20 bases separating them. CDR3 bases: TGCAGTGCTGTAGACCCGTACAGGCTAGGGAACACCGGGGAGCTGTTTTTT. This sequence encodes CSAVDPYRLGNTGELFF.

This clonotype came up a few times. V and J are TRBV7-9 and TRBJ1-5; D might be TRBD1 (5 bases). V was trimmed by 1 base and J by 4 bases, leaving 17 bases between them. The CDR3 length is 17 residues. CDR1 is SEHNR and CDR2 is FQNEAQ in the germline V gene (reference sequence). The CDR3 here is CASSLGQGILGNQPQHF. As DNA, the CDR3 is TGTGCCAGCAGCTTAGGCCAGGGAATACTGGGGAATCAGCCCCAGCATTTT. The variable domain in full, with the rest retrieved from reference TRBV7-9 and TRBJ1-5, is DTGVSQNPRHKITKRGQNVTFRCDPISEHNRLYWYRQTLGQGPEFLTYFQNEAQLEKSRLLSDRFSAERPKGSFSTLEIQRTEQGDSAMYLCASSLGQGILGNQPQHFGDGTRLSIL.

The genes are TRBV10-3 and TRBJ2-6; no clear D gene. The length of the CDR3 is 16 residues. The germline V gene has CDR1 ENHRY and CDR2 SYGVKD. With 3 bases removed from V and 1 base from J, the gap between germline ends came to 10 bases. CDR3 loop: CAISEEWVSGANVLTF. Written as DNA, the CDR3 is TGTGCCATCAGTGAAGAGTGGGTGTCTGGGGCCAACGTCCTGACTTTC.

As to this clonotype: Being one base from a much bigger clone, this may be a read error. The chain has TRBV7-8 and TRBJ1-5, with 7 positions matching TRBD1. Per the germline V gene, CDR1 is SGHVS and CDR2 is FQNEAQ. This CDR3 spans 16 amino acids. V gave up 8 bases and J gave up 7 bases; unmatched junction bases: 17. CDR3 DNA sequence: TGTGCCAGCGGCCCATCCGGGGGACAGAAAACCCAGCCCCAGCATTTT. Its protein product is CASGPSGGQKTQPQHF.

The V and J genes are TRBV7-8 and TRBJ1-2; 11 nucleotides line up with TRBD1. CDR1 and CDR2 (germline): SGHVS, FQNEAQ. The CDR3 extends over 14 amino acids. V trimming: 4 bases; J trimming: 8 bases; junction bases outside the gene matches: 6. The DNA for the CDR3 is TGTGCCAGCAGCTCCGGGACAGGGGGAGGCGGCTACACCTTC. It yields the protein CASSSGTGGGGYTF.

Points on this clonotype: At one end the junction does not follow the germline gene, possibly because of a read error. The chain combines TRBV2 with TRBJ2-2; no clear D gene. Germline V lookup: CDR1 SNHLY, CDR2 FYNNEI. CDR3 length: 15 amino acids. The CDR3 DNA sequence: TGTGCCAGCAGAGAAGACACCAGGAACACCGGGGAGCTGTTTTTT. This gives the protein CASREDTRNTGELFF.

This clonotype was observed at least ten times. This sequence joins TRBV6-5 and TRBJ1-1; D call uncertain. The CDR3 contains 12 residues. V was clipped by 6 bases and J by 1 base, with 6 bases between them. Germline V gene lookup returns CDR1 MNHEY and CDR2 SVGAGI. The CDR3 DNA sequence: TGTGCCAGCAGCGAGGGGAACACTGAAGCTTTCTTT. It specifies CASSEGNTEAFF.

The chain has TRBV10-3 and TRBJ2-7, with 8 bases that match TRBD2. V shed 6 bases, J shed 3 bases, and the junction held 7 bases outside the gene matches. From germline, CDR1 is ENHRY and CDR2 SYGVKD. The CDR3 sequence is 14 residues long. The CDR3 DNA sequence: TGTGCCATCAGCAGGGTTCGGGGGGGCTACGAGCAGTACTTC. As protein: CAISRVRGGYEQYF.

This clonotype has a handful of counts. The chain recombines TRBV10-3 with TRBJ2-7; D perhaps matches TRBD2 (6 bases). This CDR3 spans 12 amino acids. Trimming removed 11 bases at V and 2 bases at J, with 13 bases between. Germline V gene sequence: CDR1 ENHRY, CDR2 SYGVKD. The CDR3 bases are TGTGCCTCAGGCCGGGGGACCTACGAGCAGTACTTC. It encodes CASGRGTYEQYF.